The source of this TCR beta chain is a study of T cell changes during pregnancy in multiple sclerosis. The ends lost 5 bases at V and 3 bases at J; junction bases unmatched: 9. Germline V gene data show CDR1 as PRHDT and CDR2 as FYEKMQ (reference sequence). The CDR3 sequence is 16 residues long. Sequencing was performed with immunoSEQ multiplex PCR; in TCRdb, only in-frame clones are kept and a portion is missing. The sample comprises 75,000 to 95,000 clones, approximately 89% of which are singletons, and around 1.7% rests with the top ten. The receptor's source is a female donor in good health, enrolled as a control in a pregnancy study. Sample: peripheral blood, taken in the first trimester of pregnancy. The V and J genes are TRBV13 and TRBJ2-4; 8 bases map to TRBD2. Here the CDR3 reads CASSGAGGRGKNIQYF. Here the CDR3 DNA reads TGTGCCAGCAGCGGTGCGGGGGGCCGCGGCAAAAACATTCAGTACTTC.